The T cell receptor beta chain under discussion was sequenced for a study of T cells in Graves' hyperthyroidism and ophthalmopathy. Study context: At initial diagnosis, before any treatment had begun, peripheral blood was obtained.

Pregnant or lactating patients were excluded, as were those with uncontrolled infection or other autoimmune disease. Orbital computed tomography and thyroid ultrasound, together with serum TRAb and thyroxine and clinical symptoms, were used for diagnoses. This clonotype was observed many times. The ends were cut back, 0 bases at V and 2 bases at J, with 12 bases in the middle. The CDR3 is 15 amino acids. Per the germline V gene, CDR1 is SGHRS and CDR2 is YFSETQ. RNA transcripts gave rise to amplified TCR beta CDR3 regions. The HTBI primer set was used in a first-round RT-PCR of the TCR CDR3. Each CDR3 protein gets one entry after TCRdb re-called the multiplex PCR reads with MiXCR. This table has 360,000 or so distinct CDR3 sequences, roughly 19% appearing once.

What was sequenced was blood. The TCR comes from a woman aged 18 to 35 with Graves' hyperthyroidism. This sequence joins TRBV5-1 and TRBJ2-7; TRBD2 might be the D (5 bases). The CDR3 bases are TGCGCCAGCAGCTTGGAGGTCGGGGAACCCTACGAGCAGTACTTC. It specifies CASSLEVGEPYEQYF.